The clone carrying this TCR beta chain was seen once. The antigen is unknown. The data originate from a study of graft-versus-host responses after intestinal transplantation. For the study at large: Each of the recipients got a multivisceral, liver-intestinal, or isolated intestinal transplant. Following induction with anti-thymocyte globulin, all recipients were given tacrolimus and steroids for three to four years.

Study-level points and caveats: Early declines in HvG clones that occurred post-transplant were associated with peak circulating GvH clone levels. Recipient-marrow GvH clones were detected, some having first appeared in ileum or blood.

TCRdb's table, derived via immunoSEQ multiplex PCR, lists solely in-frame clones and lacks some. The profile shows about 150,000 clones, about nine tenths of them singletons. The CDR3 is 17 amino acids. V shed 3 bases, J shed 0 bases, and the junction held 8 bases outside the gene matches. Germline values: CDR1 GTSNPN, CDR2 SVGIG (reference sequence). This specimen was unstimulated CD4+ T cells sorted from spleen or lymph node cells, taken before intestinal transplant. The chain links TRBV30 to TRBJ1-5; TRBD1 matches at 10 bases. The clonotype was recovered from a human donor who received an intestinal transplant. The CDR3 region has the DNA TGTGCCTGGAGCGCGGACAGGGGGAGATATAGCAATCAGCCCCAGCATTTT. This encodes CAWSADRGRYSNQPQHF.